The 2 T cell receptor beta chains reported below all come from one sample, sequenced in a study of control samples from healthy donors and cancer patients. Some clones are missing from TCRdb's copy, which holds only in-frame ones; the method was immunoSEQ multiplex PCR. The data contain about 120,000 clones, approximately 84% of them singletons. Input material: blood. These TCRs come from a young man in good health.

V is TRBV19 and J is TRBJ1-6, with D unresolved. CDR3 length: 16 amino acids. Germline assignment: CDR1 LNHDA and CDR2 SQIVND (reference sequence). Trimming shortened V by 4 bases and J by 7 bases, and 17 bases separated the two germline ends. In DNA, the CDR3 is TGTGCCAGTAGTACCCTTGGGGTCGTAAGGAATTCACCCCTCCACTTT. Protein: CASSTLGVVRNSPLHF.

The genes are TRBV5-6 and TRBJ1-4, with D possibly being TRBD1 (5 bases). CDR1 is SGHDT and CDR2 is YYEEEE in the germline V gene. The CDR3 runs to 14 residues. V was cut by 3 bases and J by 8 bases, with 14 bases left in between. CDR3 DNA sequence: TGTGCCAGCAGCTCCTACCGGGACGAGGAAAAACTGTTTTTT. Amino acids: CASSSYRDEEKLFF.